This TCR beta chain was recovered during a study of blood T cell repertoires in COVID-19. Overall study: Spain, Italy and the United States supplied samples that represented acute and convalescent COVID-19. The analysed material was cDNA or gDNA that came from T cells, B-cell-depleted T cells, or PBMCs.

From germline, CDR1 is SNHLY and CDR2 FYNNEI. Trimming left V 8 bases short and J 0 bases short, with 4 bases between. This CDR3 has 11 residues. Under the authors' procedure: Reference gene primer amplification gave nucleated cell count estimates. Repertoires were generated with immunoSEQ multiplex PCR, while TCRdb's copy carries only in-frame clones and drops some. Clone size and V and J calls were adopted from that table, with D and trimming inferred from the DNA. The table records 310,000 or so clones, 80% to 90% of them present only once. Sequencing used peripheral blood. The gene calls are TRBV2 and TRBJ1-1; D is unresolved. This sequence originates from a man aged 18 to 35 who had recovered from COVID-19. For the CDR3, the DNA is TGTGCCAGCTTTATGAACACTGAAGCTTTCTTT. It codes for CASFMNTEAFF.